The 26 T cell receptor beta chains below come from one sample, sequenced in a study of T-cell memory formation after mild COVID-19. TCRdb reprocessed the 5' RACE reads via MiXCR and lists one record per CDR3 protein. The sample consists of a few hundred thousand distinct CDR3 sequences, 19% of them appearing once. Material for sequencing was PBMCs or a T cell subset sorted from them (not recorded which). All receptors come from a man between 18 and 29 years old who had mild COVID-19 (a few samples of this study predate the infection). Cell type and time point are not known.

The chain joins TRBV5-4 to TRBJ2-1; D call uncertain. This CDR3 has 12 residues. Germline-derived CDR1 and CDR2 are SGHNT and YYREEE (reference sequence). Trimming took off 4 bases at V and 2 bases at J, with 4 bases between the two ends. Written as DNA, the CDR3 is TGTGCCAGCAGCGCGGCCTACAATGAGCAGTTCTTC. It translates to CASSAAYNEQFF. The variable domain in full, completed from reference TRBV5-4 and TRBJ2-1, reads ETGVTQSPTHLIKTRGQQVTLRCSSQSGHNTVSWYQQALGQGPQFIFQYYREEENGRGNFPPRFSGLQFPNYSSELNVNALELDDSALYLCASSAAYNEQFFGPGTRLTVL.

In DNA form, the CDR3 reads TGTGCCAGCAGCCATTTGTGGCGGGGGGGTCGTGAGACCCAGTACTTC. Its translation: CASSHLWRGGRETQYF. This chain links TRBV6-5 with TRBJ2-5; 9 bases match TRBD2. From germline, CDR1 is MNHEY and CDR2 SVGAGI. The CDR3 sequence is 16 residues long. V lost 6 bases to trimming and J lost 5 bases; unmatched junction nucleotides: 13.

This chain connects TRBV6-6 to TRBJ2-4; TRBD2 matches at 9 bases. V trimming: 2 bases; J trimming: 6 bases; junction bases outside the gene matches: 8. Germline loops: CDR1 MNHNY, CDR2 SVGAGI (reference sequence). The CDR3 is made up of 16 amino acids. The CDR3 DNA reads as TGTGCCAGCAGTTACGTTGCGGGGGGGCCCGTAAACATTCAGTACTTC. Amino acids: CASSYVAGGPVNIQYF.

The chain uses TRBV25-1 and TRBJ2-3; D is undetermined. Germline CDR1 MGHDK, CDR2 SYGVNS. V lost 2 bases and J 3 bases, leaving 3 bases between the germline ends. The CDR3 contains 12 residues. This CDR3 reads CASSEVTDTQYF. CDR3 in DNA: TGTGCCAGCAGTGAAGTGACAGATACGCAGTATTTT.

The V call is TRBV5-1, the J call TRBJ2-7; perhaps D is TRBD1 or TRBD2 (6 bases each). Germline CDR1 and CDR2: SGHRS and YFSETQ. The CDR3 extends over 16 amino acids. Between the trimmed V and J ends, which lost 1 base and 5 bases, there was a span of 19 bases. CDR3 region: CASSLIIGGSWDEQYF. As DNA, the CDR3 is TGCGCCAGCAGCTTGATTATCGGGGGCTCTTGGGACGAGCAGTACTTC.

This clonotype was counted between two and nine times. The CDR3 bases are TGTGCCAGCAGTTTTCAGGGTCAGCCCCAGCATTTT. Translating gives CASSFQGQPQHF. V and J are TRBV12-3 or TRBV12-4 and TRBJ1-5, with a possible D match to TRBD1 (5 bases). Trimming stripped 3 bases from V and 6 bases from J, with 6 bases between. CDR3 length: 12 residues.

This chain uses TRBV7-9 with TRBJ2-5, with 8 bases fitting TRBD2. Germline V gene data show CDR1 as SEHNR and CDR2 as FQNEAQ (reference sequence). The CDR3 extends over 14 amino acids. The J segment lost 7 bases and the V segment lost 0 bases, leaving 4 bases of the junction unmatched. CDR3 DNA sequence: TGTGCCAGCAGCTTAGCTAGCGGGGCAGCGACCCAGTACTTC. Protein product: CASSLASGAATQYF. The full variable domain, completed using reference TRBV7-9 and TRBJ2-5, is DTGVSQNPRHKITKRGQNVTFRCDPISEHNRLYWYRQTLGQGPEFLTYFQNEAQLEKSRLLSDRFSAERPKGSFSTLEIQRTEQGDSAMYLCASSLASGAATQYFGPGTRLLVL.

V usage is TRBV5-1 and J usage is TRBJ1-4; D gene uncertain. This CDR3 comprises 15 residues. Germline CDR1 is SGHRS and CDR2 is YFSETQ. Trimming removed 0 bases from V and 3 bases from J, with 9 bases in between. CDR3 coding DNA: TGCGCCAGCAGCTTGGGAAGATCGGCTAATGAAAAACTGTTTTTT. Amino acid sequence: CASSLGRSANEKLFF.

The rearrangement joins TRBV6-1 to TRBJ1-2; possible D gene TRBD1, 6 bases. V lost 8 bases and J 7 bases, leaving 23 bases between the germline ends. CDR1 MNHNS and CDR2 SASEGT come from the germline V gene. The CDR3 contains 15 residues. The CDR3 sequence: CASPLALTGWGGYTF. In nucleotides, the CDR3 is TGTGCCAGCCCCCTCGCACTGACAGGATGGGGTGGCTACACCTTC.

CDR3 bases: TGTGCCAGCAGAACAGGGCCGGGCTATGGCTACACCTTC. The encoded protein is CASRTGPGYGYTF. The genes are TRBV12-3 or TRBV12-4 and TRBJ1-2; TRBD1 might be the D (6 bases). V was cut by 6 bases and J by 4 bases, with 12 bases left in between. There are 13 residues in the CDR3.

This clonotype was recorded a few times. The gene calls are TRBV10-2 and TRBJ2-1; 7 positions agree with TRBD1. V lost 3 bases and J lost 10; bases outside the gene matches: 6. Germline CDR1 WSHSY, CDR2 SAAADI. The CDR3 loop spans 13 amino acids. CDR3 coding DNA: TGCGCCAGCAGTGACACAGGGGCAGGGGAGCAGTTCTTC. Translated: CASSDTGAGEQFF.

This clonotype was observed many times. The rearrangement uses TRBV7-2 and TRBJ2-3; D may be TRBD1 (5 bases). The CDR3 spans 16 residues. Between the trimmed V and J ends, which lost 6 bases and 0 bases, there was a span of 16 bases. The germline V gene has CDR1 SGHTA and CDR2 FQGNSA. In DNA, the CDR3 is TGTGCCAGCAGGTCCACAGGTCCTCCTAGCACAGATACGCAGTATTTT. Translation: CASRSTGPPSTDTQYF.

This CDR3 is CASSQTLGGAWVEAFF. The CDR3 bases are TGCGCCAGCAGCCAAACCCTGGGGGGGGCTTGGGTAGAAGCTTTCTTT. The rearrangement joins TRBV4-1 to TRBJ1-1; D possibly corresponds to TRBD1 (6 bases). V lost 2 bases and J lost 8, with 21 bases in between. The CDR3 loop spans 16 amino acids. Germline CDR1 MGHRA, CDR2 YSYEKL.

The table lists this clonotype with a few counts. The V and J genes are TRBV10-3 and TRBJ1-5, with D uncertain. Germline V CDR1 and CDR2: ENHRY, SYGVKD. The CDR3 length is 13 residues. Between the trimmed V and J ends, which lost 11 bases and 2 bases, there was a span of 13 bases. In DNA form, the CDR3 reads TGTGCCGTGGGTGGATCTGGCAATCAGCCCCAGCATTTT. It is translated as CAVGGSGNQPQHF.

The chain links TRBV20-1 to TRBJ2-7; the match to TRBD1 covers 9 bases. Germline values: CDR1 DFQATT, CDR2 SNEGSKA (reference sequence). The J segment lost 6 bases and the V segment lost 4 bases, leaving 10 bases of the junction unmatched. This CDR3 is 14 amino acids long. CDR3 sequence (DNA): TGCAGTGCTAAAGGACAGGGGAGGGAGCTCGAGCAGTACGTC. This encodes CSAKGQGRELEQYV.

This clonotype was observed many times. V gene TRBV7-9 combines with J gene TRBJ2-5; D is perhaps TRBD1 (5 bases). Per germline, CDR1 SEHNR and CDR2 FQNEAQ (reference sequence). CDR3 length: 15 residues. The V end was cut by 5 bases, the J end by 4 bases, with 17 bases between. Written as DNA, the CDR3 is TGTGCCAGCAGCCGTGGGGCAGACGGGCGAGAGACCCAGTACTTC. It yields the protein CASSRGADGRETQYF.

This clonotype was observed a handful of times. This chain joins TRBV10-2 and TRBJ2-2; D is possibly TRBD1 or TRBD2 (5 bases each). The CDR3 totals 12 residues. The germline CDR1 and CDR2 sequences are WSHSY and SAAADI. Trimming left V 10 bases short and J 4 bases short, with 10 bases between. The CDR3 DNA is TGCGCCACCACGAGGGGCACCGGGGAGCTGTTTTTT. Translating it yields CATTRGTGELFF.

This clonotype was counted between two and nine times. This sequence joins TRBV5-1 and TRBJ2-1, with 10 bases lining up with TRBD1. V dropped 4 bases and J dropped 6; count of bases not matched to a gene: 7. The CDR3 runs 15 residues. Germline V gene data show CDR1 as SGHRS and CDR2 as YFSETQ. This CDR3 is CASSVRDRGLNEQFF. CDR3 DNA: TGCGCCAGCAGCGTAAGGGACAGGGGACTCAATGAGCAGTTCTTC.

This chain connects TRBV10-3 to TRBJ2-4; D may match TRBD1 or TRBD2 (5 bases each). The CDR3 is 16 amino acids. Trimming left V 6 bases short and J 0 bases short, with 15 bases between. CDR1 and CDR2 (germline): ENHRY, SYGVKD. CDR3 sequence: CAISEGSGLAKNIQYF. The CDR3 DNA follows: TGTGCCATCAGCGAGGGGTCAGGACTAGCCAAAAACATTCAGTACTTC.

This clonotype was observed a handful of times. The chain carries TRBV10-3 and TRBJ1-5; weak D call: TRBD1 (6 bases). CDR3 length: 13 amino acids. Germline V gene sequence: CDR1 ENHRY, CDR2 SYGVKD. V dropped 6 bases and J dropped 6 bases, with 12 bases sitting between them. CDR3 nucleotides: TGTGCCATCAGCAGGGGATGGGGTCAGCCCCAGCATTTT. Amino acid sequence: CAISRGWGQPQHF.

This clonotype was seen a few times. This sequence joins TRBV6-5 and TRBJ2-5; D possibly corresponds to TRBD2 (6 bases). CDR1 is MNHEY, CDR2 SVGAGI, per germline. V lost 5 bases to trimming and J lost 5 bases, with 15 bases between them. This CDR3 has 14 amino acids. Here the CDR3 reads CASSQTPGRETQYF. CDR3 DNA: TGTGCCAGCAGTCAGACTCCAGGGAGGGAGACCCAGTACTTC.

The rearrangement uses TRBV6-2 or TRBV6-3 and TRBJ2-7; D is undetermined. Trimming removed 6 bases at V and 3 bases at J, with 6 bases between. The CDR3 totals 11 residues. Germline V gene sequence: CDR1 MNHEY, CDR2 SVGEGT. This CDR3 reads CASRDGYEQYV. The DNA for the CDR3 is TGTGCCAGCAGGGACGGCTACGAGCAGTACGTC.

The chain recombines TRBV4-3 with TRBJ2-3, with TRBD2 identical over 9 bases. Trimming at V came to 1 base and at J to 5 bases, leaving 4 bases not matched to a gene. The CDR3 contains 15 residues. CDR1 is LGHNA and CDR2 is YSLEER in the germline V gene. The CDR3 nucleotides read TGCGCCAGCAGCCAAGGCGGGGGGGCCGAAGATACGCAGTATTTT. Its protein product is CASSQGGGAEDTQYF.

Only a few counts were recorded for this clonotype. The gene calls are TRBV9 and TRBJ2-7; TRBD2 aligns across 13 bases. Germline trimming cut 8 bases from V and 1 base from J; bases unmatched to any gene: 3. The CDR3 has 14 amino acids. Germline V CDR1 and CDR2: SGDLS, YYNGEE. The CDR3 loop reads CASGLAGDSYEQYF. CDR3 DNA sequence: TGTGCCAGTGGACTAGCGGGGGATTCCTACGAGCAGTACTTC.

The CDR3 is CASSWWRAHGNEQFF. The CDR3 DNA sequence: TGTGCCAGCAGTTGGTGGAGGGCCCACGGGAATGAGCAGTTCTTC. This chain uses TRBV28 with TRBJ2-1, with a possible D match to TRBD2 (6 bases). Germline values: CDR1 MDHEN, CDR2 SYDVKM. The CDR3 runs 15 residues. The V gene lost 4 bases and the J gene lost 7 bases, with 17 bases spanning the gap.

This chain connects TRBV27 to TRBJ2-1; D remains unclear. Deletions cut 5 bases from V and 7 bases from J, with 12 bases between. CDR1 MNHEY and CDR2 SMNVEV come from the germline V gene (reference sequence). The CDR3 spans 13 residues. The CDR3 spells CASSRDPRNEQFF. The CDR3 coding sequence is TGTGCCAGCAGTCGAGACCCGAGAAATGAGCAGTTCTTC.